This record covers a single TCR beta chain. Its antigen is undetermined. V lost 0 bases to trimming and J lost 4 bases, with 12 bases between them. Germline V gives CDR1 SGHNT, CDR2 YENEEA. The CDR3 has 15 amino acids. Data came from immunoSEQ multiplex PCR; TCRdb stores just in-frame clones and leaves some out. Here the sample spans roughly 170,000 clones, 70% to 90% being singletons. The source of the sample is a study of T cell responses to AZD1222 COVID-19 vaccine. The study's findings and limits: Clonal diversity was possibly underestimated, and the donors were mostly white British, with more females.

V usage is TRBV11-3 and J usage is TRBJ2-5; D tentatively fits TRBD1 or TRBD2 (6 bases each). The specimen comprised peripheral blood, sampled on day 0 of AZD1222 vaccination. The receptor comes from an adult in good health. The CDR3 sequence: CASSLDWGAGETQYF. CDR3 nucleotide sequence: TGTGCCAGCAGCTTAGATTGGGGGGCTGGAGAGACCCAGTACTTC.